The entry below describes one T cell receptor (beta chain). The target antigen is unknown. Other DNA sequences within the sample encode an identical CDR3. The data derive from a study of cytomegalovirus exposure and HLA in healthy donors. Both 60 Vbeta primers and 13 Jbeta primers went into the PCR. TCRdb's copy holds only in-frame clones and misses some; the assay was immunoSEQ multiplex PCR. The sample yields around 180,000 clones, around 80% seen once. Study conclusions and caveats: Most TCR beta V segments were productive about 90% or about 30% of the time in an earlier analysis. Reports indicated that the classifier achieved high specificity and sensitivity in diagnosing cytomegalovirus status. Through in vitro validation, three CMV-associated chains were shown to be specific for CMV antigens.

Each donor was healthy, and each was a bone marrow donor. Sequenced sample: PBMCs. The receptor's source is a woman aged 35 to 49 in good health and CMV-seronegative.

CDR3 DNA sequence: TGTGCCAGCAGCTTGGTCGGGGGAGTAGAGACCCAGTACTTC. Its translation: CASSLVGGVETQYF. The genes are TRBV5-4 and TRBJ2-5, with D perhaps matching TRBD2 (6 bases). Trimming stripped 0 bases from V and 4 bases from J, with 10 bases between. Per the germline V gene, CDR1 is SGHNT and CDR2 is YYREEE (reference sequence). The CDR3 contains 14 residues.